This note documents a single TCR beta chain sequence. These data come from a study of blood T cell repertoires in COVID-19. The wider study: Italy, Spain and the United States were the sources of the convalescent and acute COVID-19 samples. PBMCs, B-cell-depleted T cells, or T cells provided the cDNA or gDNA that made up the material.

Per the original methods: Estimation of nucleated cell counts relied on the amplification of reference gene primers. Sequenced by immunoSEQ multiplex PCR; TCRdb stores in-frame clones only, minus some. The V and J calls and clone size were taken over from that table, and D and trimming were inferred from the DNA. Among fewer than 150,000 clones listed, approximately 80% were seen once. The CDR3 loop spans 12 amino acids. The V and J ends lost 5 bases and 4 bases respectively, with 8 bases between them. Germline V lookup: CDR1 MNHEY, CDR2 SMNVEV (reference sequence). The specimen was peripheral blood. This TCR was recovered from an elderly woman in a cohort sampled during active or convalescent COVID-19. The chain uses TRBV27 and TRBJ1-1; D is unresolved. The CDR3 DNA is TGTGCCAGCAGTGGTAGTCCCACTGAAGCTTTCTTT. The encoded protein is CASSGSPTEAFF.